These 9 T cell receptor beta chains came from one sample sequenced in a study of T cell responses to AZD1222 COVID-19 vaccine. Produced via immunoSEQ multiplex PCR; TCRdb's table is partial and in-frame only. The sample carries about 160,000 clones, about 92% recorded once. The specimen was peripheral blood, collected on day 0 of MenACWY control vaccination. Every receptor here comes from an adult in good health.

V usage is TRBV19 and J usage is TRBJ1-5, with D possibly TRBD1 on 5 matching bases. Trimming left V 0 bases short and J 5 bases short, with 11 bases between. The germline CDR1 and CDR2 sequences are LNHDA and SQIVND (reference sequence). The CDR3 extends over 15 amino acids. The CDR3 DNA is TGTGCCAGTAGTATAGATCTAGACAGTTATCAGCCCCAGCATTTT. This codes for CASSIDLDSYQPQHF.

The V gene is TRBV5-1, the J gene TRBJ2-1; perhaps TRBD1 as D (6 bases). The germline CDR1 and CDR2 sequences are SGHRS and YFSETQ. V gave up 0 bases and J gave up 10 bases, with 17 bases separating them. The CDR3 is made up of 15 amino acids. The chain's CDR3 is CASSLVQGTTTEQFF. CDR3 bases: TGCGCCAGCAGCTTGGTACAGGGTACAACAACGGAGCAGTTCTTC. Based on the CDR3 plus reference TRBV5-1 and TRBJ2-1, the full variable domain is KAGVTQTPRYLIKTRGQQVTLSCSPISGHRSVSWYQQTPGQGLQFLFEYFSETQRNKGNFPGRFSGRQFSNSRSEMNVSTLELGDSALYLCASSLVQGTTTEQFFGPGTRLTVL.

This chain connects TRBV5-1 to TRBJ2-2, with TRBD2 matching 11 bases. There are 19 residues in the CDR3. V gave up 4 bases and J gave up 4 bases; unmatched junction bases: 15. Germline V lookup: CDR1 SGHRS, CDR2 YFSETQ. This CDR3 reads CASSPAPLSGRGGTGELFF. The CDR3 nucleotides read TGCGCCAGCAGCCCCGCCCCCCTTAGCGGGAGGGGTGGCACCGGGGAGCTGTTTTTT.

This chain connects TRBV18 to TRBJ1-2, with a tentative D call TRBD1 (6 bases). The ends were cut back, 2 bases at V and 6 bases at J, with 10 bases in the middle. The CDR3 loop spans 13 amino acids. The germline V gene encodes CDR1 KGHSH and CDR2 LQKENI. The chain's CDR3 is CASSPGGANGYTF. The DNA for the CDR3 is TGTGCCAGCTCACCAGGGGGGGCGAATGGCTACACCTTC.

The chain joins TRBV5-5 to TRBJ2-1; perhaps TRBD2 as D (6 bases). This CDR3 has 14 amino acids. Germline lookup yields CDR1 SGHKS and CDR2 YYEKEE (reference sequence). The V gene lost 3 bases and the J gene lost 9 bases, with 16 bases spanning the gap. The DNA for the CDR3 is TGTGCCAGCAGCTCTCCTTGGCGGGGAAGTGAGCAGTTCTTC. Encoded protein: CASSSPWRGSEQFF.

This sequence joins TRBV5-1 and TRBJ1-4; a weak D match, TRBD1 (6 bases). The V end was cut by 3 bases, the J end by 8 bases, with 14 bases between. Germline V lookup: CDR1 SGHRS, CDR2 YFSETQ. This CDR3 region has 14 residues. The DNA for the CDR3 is TGCGCCAGCAGCTCCTCAAGGGACATCGAAAAACTGTTTTTT. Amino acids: CASSSSRDIEKLFF.

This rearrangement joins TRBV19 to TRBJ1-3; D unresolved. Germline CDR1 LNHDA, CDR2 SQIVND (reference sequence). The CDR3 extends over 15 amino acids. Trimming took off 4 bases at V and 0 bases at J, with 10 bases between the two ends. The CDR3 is CASSTAGSSGNTIYF. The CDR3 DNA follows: TGTGCCAGTAGTACGGCGGGTAGCTCTGGAAACACCATATATTTT.

CDR3 sequence reads: CASSYLVNQPQHF. For the CDR3, the DNA is TGTGCCAGCAGTTACCTGGTCAATCAGCCCCAGCATTTT. This sequence joins TRBV6-5 and TRBJ1-5; D call uncertain. Trimming removed 2 bases at V and 3 bases at J, with 5 bases between. Germline V gives CDR1 MNHEY, CDR2 SVGAGI. The CDR3 has 13 amino acids.

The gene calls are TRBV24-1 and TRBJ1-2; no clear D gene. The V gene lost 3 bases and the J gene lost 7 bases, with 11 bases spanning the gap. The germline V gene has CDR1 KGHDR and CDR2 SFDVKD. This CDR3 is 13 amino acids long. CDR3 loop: CATSDTYGGGYTF. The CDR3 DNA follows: TGTGCCACCAGTGATACGTACGGAGGTGGCTACACCTTC.